A selection of T cell receptor beta chains follows, all from one sample in a study of blood T cell repertoires in COVID-19. TCRdb's copy holds only in-frame clones and misses some; the assay was immunoSEQ multiplex PCR. This sample has about 200,000 clones, with 75% to 85% found just once. The sequenced sample consisted of peripheral blood. Receptors were obtained from a woman between 35 and 50 years old with COVID-19, enrolled during active disease. Each CDR3 is given with its conserved first and last residue. The D gene is left open where the match is weak.

J gene: TRBJ1-2; V gene: TRBV7-2; D gene: -; CDR3 DNA: TGTGCCAGCAGCTTAGCGCTGGGGGGGGTTGTTAACTATGGCTACACCTTC; CDR3 protein: CASSLALGGVVNYGYTF
J gene: TRBJ2-2; V gene: TRBV4-2; D gene: TRBD1; CDR3 DNA: TGTGCCAGCAGCCAAGCCGGGACAGGGGGTTACACCGGGGAGCTGTTTTTT; CDR3 protein: CASSQAGTGGYTGELFF
J gene: TRBJ2-7; V gene: TRBV6-6; D gene: -; CDR3 DNA: TGTGCCAGCAGTTACTCGCACCCCGCTCCCGGGTCCGAGCAGTACTTC; CDR3 protein: CASSYSHPAPGSEQYF
J gene: TRBJ2-3; V gene: TRBV30; D gene: TRBD2; CDR3 DNA: TGTGCCTGGGAGACTAGCGGGGGGACAGATACGCAGTATTTT; CDR3 protein: CAWETSGGTDTQYF
J gene: TRBJ2-1; V gene: TRBV5-4; D gene: -; CDR3 DNA: TGTGCCAGCAGCTTGTGGGGAGGTGAGCAGTTCTTC; CDR3 protein: CASSLWGGEQFF
J gene: TRBJ1-2; V gene: TRBV5-1; D gene: -; CDR3 DNA: TGCGCCAGCAGCTTGGTTCCGGAAATGGGCAGTGGCTACACCTTC; CDR3 protein: CASSLVPEMGSGYTF
J gene: TRBJ2-5; V gene: TRBV11-2; D gene: TRBD1; CDR3 DNA: TGTGCCAGCAGTCCTGGGACAGGGGGCCAAGAGACCCAGTACTTC; CDR3 protein: CASSPGTGGQETQYF
J gene: TRBJ1-1; V gene: TRBV29-1; D gene: -; CDR3 DNA: TGCAGCGGGGGTTGGCTCACTGAAGCTTTCTTT; CDR3 protein: CSGGWLTEAFF
J gene: TRBJ1-6; V gene: TRBV27; D gene: -; CDR3 DNA: TGTGCCAGCGGCAAATTGCTTGGGGCTAATTCACCCCTCCACTTT; CDR3 protein: CASGKLLGANSPLHF
J gene: TRBJ1-2; V gene: TRBV7-9; D gene: TRBD1; CDR3 DNA: TGTGCCAGCAGCTTAGAGGTCGGGACAGGGCCTAACTATGGCTACACCTTC; CDR3 protein: CASSLEVGTGPNYGYTF
J gene: TRBJ1-2; V gene: TRBV2; D gene: -; CDR3 DNA: TGTGCCAGCAGTTTACAGGGAGTCCTTGGCTACACCTTC; CDR3 protein: CASSLQGVLGYTF
J gene: TRBJ1-6; V gene: TRBV6-5; D gene: -; CDR3 DNA: TGTGCCAGCAGTTACGGACAGCCTTATAATTCACCCCTCCACTTT; CDR3 protein: CASSYGQPYNSPLHF
J gene: TRBJ1-5; V gene: TRBV12-3/TRBV12-4; D gene: -; CDR3 DNA: TGTGCCAGCAGTCAAGGGGAGGGTCAGCCCCAGCATTTT; CDR3 protein: CASSQGEGQPQHF
J gene: TRBJ2-3; V gene: TRBV7-9; D gene: TRBD2; CDR3 DNA: TGTGCCAGCAGAACTACTAGCGGGGGTTACACAGATACGCAGTATTTT; CDR3 protein: CASRTTSGGYTDTQYF
J gene: TRBJ2-1; V gene: TRBV19; D gene: TRBD2; CDR3 DNA: TGTGCCAGTAGTACTTCGGGACTAGCGCCAGACAATGAGCAGTTCTTC; CDR3 protein: CASSTSGLAPDNEQFF